The subject of this entry is one T cell receptor (beta chain). Study processing details: Amplification from reference gene primers served as the basis for estimated nucleated cell counts. TCRdb keeps only in-frame clones here, not all; method: immunoSEQ multiplex PCR. V and J calls and clone size are those listed in that table; D and trimming were worked out from the DNA. The sample has about 190,000 clones; roughly 80% are singletons. The data derive from a study of blood T cell repertoires in COVID-19. Study context: Acute and convalescent COVID-19 samples came from the United States, Italy and Spain. T cells, B-cell-depleted T cells, or PBMCs provided the cDNA or gDNA that served as material.

Germline lookup yields CDR1 LNHDA and CDR2 SQIVND (reference sequence). V shed 5 bases, J shed 7 bases, and the junction held 2 bases outside the gene matches. The CDR3 runs 13 residues. The receptor's source is a man in his 60s with active or convalescent COVID-19. The sequenced sample consisted of peripheral blood. The V call is TRBV19, the J call TRBJ2-1; 10 nucleotides line up with TRBD2. Here the CDR3 reads CASSQRGGNEQFF. In DNA form, the CDR3 reads TGTGCCAGTAGTCAGCGGGGGGGGAATGAGCAGTTCTTC.